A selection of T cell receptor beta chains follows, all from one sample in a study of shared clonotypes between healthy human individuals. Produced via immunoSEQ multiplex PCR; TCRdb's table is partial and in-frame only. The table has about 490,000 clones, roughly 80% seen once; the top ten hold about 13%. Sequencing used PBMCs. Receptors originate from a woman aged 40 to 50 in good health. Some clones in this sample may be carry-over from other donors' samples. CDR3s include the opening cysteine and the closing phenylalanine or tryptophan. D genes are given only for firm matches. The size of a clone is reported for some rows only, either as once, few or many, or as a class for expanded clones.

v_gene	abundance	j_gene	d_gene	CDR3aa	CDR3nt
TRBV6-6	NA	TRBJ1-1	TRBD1	CASSGYGDRDTEAFF	TGTGCCAGCAGTGGTTACGGGGACAGAGACACTGAAGCTTTCTTT
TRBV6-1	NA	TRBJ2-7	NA	CASSPQGLVGYEQYF	TGTGCCAGCAGTCCGCAGGGCCTAGTCGGCTACGAGCAGTACTTC
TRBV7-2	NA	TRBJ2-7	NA	CASSLDGAPISYEQYF	TGTGCCAGCAGCTTAGATGGGGCTCCTATCTCCTACGAGCAGTACTTC
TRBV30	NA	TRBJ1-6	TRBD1	CAWSAGTGSLPLHF	TGTGCCTGGAGTGCGGGGACAGGTTCTTTACCCCTCCACTTT
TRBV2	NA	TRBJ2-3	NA	CASNLESGTDTQYF	TGTGCCAGCAACCTCGAATCGGGCACAGATACGCAGTATTTT
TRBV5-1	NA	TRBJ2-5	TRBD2	CASSSGLAGGPETQYF	TGCGCCAGCAGCTCGGGACTAGCGGGAGGGCCGGAGACCCAGTACTTC
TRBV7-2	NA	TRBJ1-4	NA	CASSSYRQDEKLFF	TGTGCCAGCAGCTCCTATCGACAGGACGAAAAACTGTTTTTT
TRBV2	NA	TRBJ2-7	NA	CASSVSIWYEQYF	TGTGCCAGCAGTGTATCTATTTGGTACGAGCAGTACTTC
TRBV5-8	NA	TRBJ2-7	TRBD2	CASSPGLAGEQYF	TGTGCCAGCAGCCCGGGACTAGCCGGCGAGCAGTACTTC
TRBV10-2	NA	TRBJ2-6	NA	CASTPSWGSGANVLTF	TGCGCCAGCACCCCTAGTTGGGGCTCTGGGGCCAACGTCCTGACTTTC
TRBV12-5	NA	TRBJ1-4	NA	CASGLIVTNEKLFF	TGTGCTAGTGGTTTGATCGTAACTAATGAAAAACTGTTTTTT
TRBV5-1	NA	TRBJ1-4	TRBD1	CASSLKPPGGVTNEKLFF	TGCGCCAGCAGCTTGAAGCCCCCAGGGGGTGTAACTAATGAAAAACTGTTTTTT
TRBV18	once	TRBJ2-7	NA	CASSPSVPGAHEQYF	TGTGCCAGCTCACCTTCCGTTCCTGGGGCCCACGAGCAGTACTTC
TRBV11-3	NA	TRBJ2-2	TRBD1	CASSRDRASNTGELFF	TGTGCCAGCAGCCGGGACAGGGCTTCGAACACCGGGGAGCTGTTTTTT
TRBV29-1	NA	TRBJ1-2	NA	CSVWTANYGYTF	TGCAGCGTCTGGACGGCTAACTATGGCTACACCTTC
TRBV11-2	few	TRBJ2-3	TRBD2	CASGASGGIWTDTQYF	TGTGCCAGCGGGGCTAGCGGGGGGATTTGGACAGATACGCAGTATTTT
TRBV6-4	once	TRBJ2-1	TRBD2	CASSSGESNEQFF	TGTGCCAGCAGTAGCGGGGAAAGTAATGAGCAGTTCTTC
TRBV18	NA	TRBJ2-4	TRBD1	CASSRQGQDIQYF	TGTGCCAGCTCACGCCAGGGACAGGACATTCAGTACTTC
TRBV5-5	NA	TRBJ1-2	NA	CASSGWGSYGYTF	TGTGCCAGCAGTGGCTGGGGATCCTATGGCTACACCTTC
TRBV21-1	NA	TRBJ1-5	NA	CASSNRDSDNQPQHF	TGTGCCAGCAGCAATCGGGACAGTGACAATCAGCCCCAGCATTTT